The 25 T cell receptor beta chains below come from one sample, sequenced in a study of T cell responses to AZD1222 COVID-19 vaccine. Some clones are missing from TCRdb's copy, which holds only in-frame ones; the method was immunoSEQ multiplex PCR. This sample yields approximately 180,000 clones, of which 85% to 90% are seen a single time; 4% to 4.5% belongs to the top ten. Sequences were derived from peripheral blood, sampled 28 days after the second dose of the MenACWY control vaccine. The receptors were sampled from an adult who received the MenACWY meningococcal vaccine as a control.

CDR3 coding DNA: TGTGCCAGCGGGACTAGCGGGAGGGATGAGCAGTTCTTC. Amino acids: CASGTSGRDEQFF. The chain combines TRBV25-1 with TRBJ2-1, with 16 bases matching TRBD2. The junction had 0 bases not matched to a gene; V was cut back by 8 bases and J by 8 bases. There are 13 residues in the CDR3. Germline V gene lookup returns CDR1 MGHDK and CDR2 SYGVNS.

The count of this clone is one. J is TRBJ1-2 and V is TRBV5-1, with a weak D call TRBD1 (6 bases). The germline V and J ends were trimmed by 2 bases and 4 bases, with 15 bases remaining between them. In germline, CDR1 is SGHRS, CDR2 YFSETQ. The CDR3 totals 15 residues. The CDR3 here is CASSFLNRVGYGYTF. Written as DNA, the CDR3 is TGCGCCAGCAGCTTTCTAAACAGGGTCGGCTATGGCTACACCTTC.

The chain has TRBV6-5 and TRBJ2-1; TRBD2 aligns across 9 bases. This CDR3 comprises 15 residues. V gave up 3 bases and J gave up 10 bases; unmatched junction bases: 10. Germline V CDR1 and CDR2: MNHEY, SVGAGI. The CDR3, as DNA: TGTGCCAGCAGTTATAGAAGACTAGCGGATCGGGAGCAGTTCTTC. Translated, it gives CASSYRRLADREQFF.

The genes are TRBV27 and TRBJ1-5, with a possible D match to TRBD1 (6 bases). The CDR3 extends over 13 amino acids. V was trimmed by 6 bases and J by 3 bases, leaving 9 bases between them. The germline CDR1 and CDR2 sequences are MNHEY and SMNVEV (reference sequence). CDR3 nucleotide sequence: TGTGCCAGCAGAGGGGGGCCCAATCAGCCCCAGCATTTT. This gives the protein CASRGGPNQPQHF.

The chain has TRBV6-5 and TRBJ2-7, with 7 bases that match TRBD1. The V gene's germline CDR1 is MNHEY and CDR2 SVGAGI. J gave up 2 bases and V 7 bases, and 8 bases lay outside the gene matches. The CDR3 consists of 14 residues. This CDR3 is CASNRQGPTYEQYF. CDR3 in DNA: TGTGCCAGCAATAGACAGGGCCCTACCTACGAGCAGTACTTC.

This clone was detected only once. The chain links TRBV27 to TRBJ2-2; TRBD2 aligns across 13 bases. Trimming removed 1 base from V and 9 bases from J; junction bases left unmatched: 8. Per germline, CDR1 MNHEY and CDR2 SMNVEV (reference sequence). This CDR3 contains 17 residues. Here the CDR3 reads CASSLFGVGLAGWELFF. The DNA of the CDR3 is TGTGCCAGCAGTTTATTCGGGGTGGGACTAGCGGGATGGGAGCTGTTTTTT.

This clone has only one observation. The chain carries TRBV7-2 and TRBJ1-3; D not certain. V dropped 2 bases and J dropped 4 bases, with 6 bases sitting between them. The CDR3 is 13 residues long. Germline loops: CDR1 SGHTA, CDR2 FQGNSA. The CDR3 nucleotides read TGTGCCAGCAGCTTATTTCCGGGAAACACCATATATTTT. It yields the protein CASSLFPGNTIYF.

This clone was recorded only once. The chain is built from TRBV19 and TRBJ2-1; weak D call: TRBD2 (8 bases). Germline CDR1 and CDR2: LNHDA and SQIVND (reference sequence). CDR3 size: 13 residues. Trimming took 9 bases from V and 6 from J, leaving 15 bases between them. The CDR3 loop is CASREGASNEQFF. The CDR3 bases are TGTGCCAGCCGGGAGGGGGCCTCCAATGAGCAGTTCTTC. The variable domain in full, with the rest retrieved from reference TRBV19 and TRBJ2-1, is DGGITQSPKYLFRKEGQNVTLSCEQNLNHDAMYWYRQDPGQGLRLIYYSQIVNDFQKGDIAEGYSVSREKKESFPLTVTSAQKNPTAFYLCASREGASNEQFFGPGTRLTVL.

The chain links TRBV4-3 to TRBJ2-1; 11 bases line up with TRBD2. V lost 2 bases and J lost 3; bases outside the gene matches: 3. The V gene's germline CDR1 is LGHNA and CDR2 YSLEER. There are 16 residues in the CDR3. CDR3 sequence: CASSQTSGSFYNEQFF. CDR3 in DNA: TGCGCCAGCAGCCAAACTAGCGGGAGCTTCTACAATGAGCAGTTCTTC.

This clone occurred many times. This rearrangement joins TRBV6-1 to TRBJ1-5; 9 bases are a match to TRBD1. V lost 6 bases and J lost 7; bases outside the gene matches: 7. The CDR3 is made up of 14 amino acids. The germline CDR1 and CDR2 sequences are MNHNS and SASEGT. Here the CDR3 DNA reads TGTGCCAGCAGAGCGGGACAGGGTTTACAGCCCCAGCATTTT. It is translated as CASRAGQGLQPQHF.

This rearrangement joins TRBV27 to TRBJ2-7, with 7 nucleotides matching TRBD1. This CDR3 spans 13 amino acids. The V segment lost 4 bases and the J segment 5 bases; nucleotides outside the gene matches: 5. Germline CDR1 MNHEY, CDR2 SMNVEV (reference sequence). The CDR3 nucleotides read TGTGCCAGCAGTTCACAGGGGACCCACGAGCAGTACTTC. This translates into CASSSQGTHEQYF.

The rearrangement links TRBV24-1 to TRBJ1-5; D remains ambiguous. Trimming removed 0 bases from V and 9 bases from J, with 8 bases in between. CDR1 is KGHDR and CDR2 is SFDVKD in the germline V gene. The CDR3 covers 13 residues. CDR3 nucleotide sequence: TGTGCCACCAGTGATTTGTGGGAAGGGCCCCAGCATTTT. It translates to CATSDLWEGPQHF.

V gene TRBV19 combines with J gene TRBJ2-1; D is undetermined. Germline lookup yields CDR1 LNHDA and CDR2 SQIVND (reference sequence). This CDR3 is built from 14 residues. The V and J ends lost 7 bases and 5 bases respectively, with 15 bases between them. CDR3 sequence (DNA): TGTGCCAGTACCAGACCTGGGTTCAACAATGAGCAGTTCTTC. Translating it yields CASTRPGFNNEQFF.

The genes are TRBV5-1 and TRBJ1-1; D may be TRBD1 (5 bases). The germline CDR1 and CDR2 sequences are SGHRS and YFSETQ. V was clipped by 4 bases and J by 6 bases, with 16 bases between them. This CDR3 contains 14 residues. CDR3 region: CASSPEVGRAEAFF. CDR3 bases: TGCGCCAGCAGCCCGGAGGTGGGGCGGGCTGAAGCTTTCTTT.

This sequence joins TRBV28 and TRBJ1-2, with D unclear. CDR3 length equals 13 residues. V dropped 7 bases and J dropped 3 bases, with 12 bases sitting between them. The germline CDR1 and CDR2 sequences are MDHEN and SYDVKM. CDR3 sequence reads: CASTQVRDYGYTF. CDR3 nucleotides: TGTGCCAGCACCCAAGTTAGAGACTATGGCTACACCTTC.

The chain joins TRBV6-5 to TRBJ1-2; perhaps TRBD1 as D (5 bases). V was trimmed by 5 bases and J by 4 bases, leaving 14 bases between them. The CDR3 runs 14 residues. Germline V lookup: CDR1 MNHEY, CDR2 SVGAGI. The CDR3 loop reads CASSQRERGYGYTF. The CDR3 DNA follows: TGTGCCAGCAGTCAACGAGAGAGGGGCTATGGCTACACCTTC.

The chain uses TRBV19 and TRBJ2-2; D uncertain. Germline V gene lookup returns CDR1 LNHDA and CDR2 SQIVND (reference sequence). Trimming left V 2 bases short and J 6 bases short, with 13 bases between. The CDR3 is made up of 15 amino acids. The CDR3 DNA reads TGTGCCAGTAGTATACACCGATCAGCCGCCGGGGAGCTGTTTTTT. Amino acid sequence: CASSIHRSAAGELFF.

The V call is TRBV28, the J call TRBJ2-7; D not certain. CDR3 size: 13 residues. Trimming cost V 4 bases and J 4 bases, with 11 bases left between them. Germline loops: CDR1 MDHEN, CDR2 SYDVKM. The CDR3 DNA is TGTGCCAGCAGTTCCATAGGACCTTACGAGCAGTACTTC. Amino acids: CASSSIGPYEQYF. Full variable domain (missing parts from reference TRBV28 and TRBJ2-7): DVKVTQSSRYLVKRTGEKVFLECVQDMDHENMFWYRQDPGLGLRLIYFSYDVKMKEKGDIPEGYSVSREKKERFSLILESASTNQTSMYLCASSSIGPYEQYFGPGTRLTVT.

This chain uses TRBV7-9 with TRBJ1-1, with D unresolved. CDR3 size: 14 residues. CDR1 is SEHNR, CDR2 FQNEAQ, per germline (reference sequence). Trimming left V 4 bases short and J 3 bases short, with 12 bases between. In nucleotides, the CDR3 is TGTGCCAGCAGCTCTGTCGGATCCTACACTGAAGCTTTCTTT. It codes for CASSSVGSYTEAFF.

This sequence joins TRBV5-4 and TRBJ2-2, with 7 bases that match TRBD2. This CDR3 is built from 17 residues. The V segment lost 3 bases and the J segment 4 bases; nucleotides outside the gene matches: 12. CDR1 and CDR2 (germline): SGHNT, YYREEE (reference sequence). CDR3 amino acids: CASSSVRPGRGTGELFF. In DNA, the CDR3 is TGTGCCAGCAGCTCCGTCCGTCCGGGGAGGGGCACCGGGGAGCTGTTTTTT.

This clone was found a few times. This sequence joins TRBV6-2 or TRBV6-3 and TRBJ2-3, with 10 positions matching TRBD1. V was pared by 7 bases and J by 4 bases, with 5 bases of the junction left unmatched. The CDR3 spans 14 residues. From germline, CDR1 is MNHEY and CDR2 SVGEGT. The CDR3 sequence: CASNPGQGPDTQYF. CDR3 DNA sequence: TGTGCCAGCAACCCGGGACAGGGGCCAGATACGCAGTATTTT.

This rearrangement joins TRBV7-2 to TRBJ1-1, with 8 positions matching TRBD1. CDR1 is SGHTA and CDR2 is FQGNSA in the germline V gene. V gave up 2 bases and J gave up 5 bases; unmatched junction bases: 7. The CDR3 covers 15 residues. The CDR3 DNA reads as TGTGCCAGCAGCTTACTCGGGACAGGAGAGACTGAAGCTTTCTTT. As protein: CASSLLGTGETEAFF.

The rearrangement joins TRBV5-1 to TRBJ1-1; no definite D call. The germline CDR1 and CDR2 sequences are SGHRS and YFSETQ. V lost 0 bases and J lost 4, with 13 bases in between. This CDR3 region has 15 residues. CDR3 DNA sequence: TGCGCCAGCAGCTTGGTAGGCGGGAGTGGCACTGAAGCTTTCTTT. Its translation: CASSLVGGSGTEAFF. The variable domain in full, completed from reference TRBV5-1 and TRBJ1-1, reads KAGVTQTPRYLIKTRGQQVTLSCSPISGHRSVSWYQQTPGQGLQFLFEYFSETQRNKGNFPGRFSGRQFSNSRSEMNVSTLELGDSALYLCASSLVGGSGTEAFFGQGTRLTVV.

This chain uses TRBV29-1 with TRBJ2-7, with D perhaps matching TRBD2 (5 bases). This CDR3 spans 14 amino acids. CDR1 and CDR2 from the germline V gene are SQVTM and ANQGSEA. The ends were cut back, 4 bases at V and 9 bases at J, with 22 bases in the middle. The CDR3 loop reads CSVASDSGPSGQYF. CDR3 coding DNA: TGCAGCGTTGCGTCGGACTCCGGTCCTTCTGGGCAGTACTTC.

In nucleotides, the CDR3 is TGTGCCAGCAGGAAGCGGAGGGAGGACACTGAAGCTTTCTTT. This encodes CASRKRREDTEAFF. The chain employs TRBV6-4 and TRBJ1-1; D remains unclear. Germline CDR1 is MRHNA and CDR2 is SNTAGT. Trimming pared 6 bases from V and 3 bases from J, leaving 14 bases between. There are 14 residues in the CDR3.